Below, 11 T cell receptor beta chains from the same sample are listed, as sequenced in a study of cytomegalovirus exposure and HLA in healthy donors. PCR primers comprised 60 Vbeta and 13 Jbeta primers. Assay used: immunoSEQ multiplex PCR; TCRdb lists only in-frame clones, some missing. The data show 200,000 or so clones, with roughly four fifths seen just once and 1.3% to 1.5% held by the top ten. Sequenced input: PBMCs. The receptors were sampled from a girl between 10 and 17 years old in good health and CMV-seronegative.

The chain couples TRBV5-1 to TRBJ2-1; D is uncertain. Germline CDR1 SGHRS, CDR2 YFSETQ. V dropped 2 bases and J dropped 0 bases, with 9 bases sitting between them. This CDR3 contains 15 residues. This chain's CDR3 is CASSFQRPSYNEQFF. Written as DNA, the CDR3 is TGCGCCAGCAGCTTCCAGCGACCCTCCTACAATGAGCAGTTCTTC.

This sequence joins TRBV7-2 and TRBJ1-1, with D unresolved. CDR1 is SGHTA and CDR2 is FQGNSA in the germline V gene. Between the trimmed V and J ends, which lost 1 base and 2 bases, there was a span of 8 bases. CDR3 length: 14 amino acids. For the CDR3, the DNA is TGTGCCAGCAGCTTAGTGACGGGAAACACTGAAGCTTTCTTT. Its translation: CASSLVTGNTEAFF. The full variable domain, completed using reference TRBV7-2 and TRBJ1-1, is GAGVSQSPSNKVTEKGKDVELRCDPISGHTALYWYRQSLGQGLEFLIYFQGNSAPDKSGLPSDRFSAERTGGSVSTLTIQRTQQEDSAVYLCASSLVTGNTEAFFGQGTRLTVV.

The chain couples TRBV19 to TRBJ1-1, with D uncertain. Trimming shortened V by 0 bases and J by 0 bases, and 8 bases separated the two germline ends. The CDR3 is 15 amino acids. Germline loops: CDR1 LNHDA, CDR2 SQIVND (reference sequence). CDR3 amino acids: CASSIEGRLNTEAFF. For the CDR3, the DNA is TGTGCCAGTAGTATAGAGGGCAGATTGAACACTGAAGCTTTCTTT.

The V and J genes are TRBV7-8 and TRBJ2-1, with a weak D call TRBD1 (6 bases). Deletions cut 5 bases from V and 6 bases from J, with 14 bases between. Germline values: CDR1 SGHVS, CDR2 FQNEAQ. There are 14 residues in the CDR3. The CDR3 DNA reads TGTGCCAGCAGCACACTAGGACAGCTCAATGAGCAGTTCTTC. Translated, it gives CASSTLGQLNEQFF.

The CDR3, as DNA: TGTGCCAGCAGGCCCCAGGAACGGGGGAAGACCGGGGAGCTGTTTTTT. Its protein is CASRPQERGKTGELFF. The genes are TRBV2 and TRBJ2-2, with D perhaps TRBD2 (6 bases). With 6 bases removed from V and 5 bases from J, the gap between germline ends came to 19 bases. The CDR3 is made up of 16 amino acids. Looked up from germline, CDR1 is SNHLY and CDR2 is FYNNEI.

This clone was recorded a few times. This chain joins TRBV6-6 and TRBJ2-7; 8 nucleotides line up with TRBD2. CDR3 length equals 15 residues. J lost 3 bases, V lost 0 bases, and 4 bases had no gene match. Germline V gene lookup returns CDR1 MNHNY and CDR2 SVGAGI (reference sequence). The CDR3 coding sequence is TGTGCCAGCAGTTACTCCAGCAGCGGGAGCTACGAGCAGTACTTC. This sequence encodes CASSYSSSGSYEQYF.

This chain uses TRBV5-1 with TRBJ2-2; 11 bases align to TRBD2. Trimming cost V 7 bases and J 6 bases; bases outside gene matches: 8. CDR1 and CDR2 (germline): SGHRS, YFSETQ. CDR3 length: 15 residues. The CDR3 nucleotides read TGCGCCAGCTCCTTGGCACTAGCGGGGGCCGGGGAGCTGTTTTTT. It yields the protein CASSLALAGAGELFF. The full variable domain, rest sourced from reference TRBV5-1 and TRBJ2-2, is KAGVTQTPRYLIKTRGQQVTLSCSPISGHRSVSWYQQTPGQGLQFLFEYFSETQRNKGNFPGRFSGRQFSNSRSEMNVSTLELGDSALYLCASSLALAGAGELFFGEGSRLTVL.

This rearrangement joins TRBV2 to TRBJ1-5, with 9 bases fitting TRBD1. This CDR3 is 14 amino acids long. After removal of 7 bases from V and 4 bases from J, the junction contained 5 bases not matched to a gene. Per germline, CDR1 SNHLY and CDR2 FYNNEI. The CDR3 coding sequence is TGTGCCAGCACCCCGACAGGGGGAAATCAGCCCCAGCATTTT. This sequence encodes CASTPTGGNQPQHF.

The chain recombines TRBV7-2 with TRBJ2-7; a weak D match, TRBD2 (8 bases). The germline CDR1 and CDR2 sequences are SGHTA and FQGNSA. Between the trimmed V and J ends, which lost 5 bases and 2 bases, there was a span of 16 bases. This CDR3 spans 15 amino acids. In DNA form, the CDR3 reads TGTGCCAGCAGCCGGGAGGGGACAGTAACCTACGAGCAGTACTTC. It translates to CASSREGTVTYEQYF.

The table lists this clone with a few counts. The V gene is TRBV6-1, the J gene TRBJ1-5; maybe TRBD1 (6 bases). Germline V lookup: CDR1 MNHNS, CDR2 SASEGT. Trimming shortened V by 8 bases and J by 0 bases, and 11 bases separated the two germline ends. The CDR3 sequence is 14 residues long. The CDR3 region has the DNA TGTGCCAGCTCCGGGACACGTAGCAATCAGCCCCAGCATTTT. It encodes CASSGTRSNQPQHF.

This clone turned up a few times. The rearrangement joins TRBV30 to TRBJ2-5, with D possibly TRBD1 on 6 matching bases. TRBJ2-7 matches the DNA end more closely, so the J call is doubtful. The CDR3 sequence is 14 residues long. Germline lookup yields CDR1 GTSNPN and CDR2 SVGIG (reference sequence). The CDR3 region is CAWSVGTGTYEQYF. CDR3 sequence (DNA): TGTGCCTGGAGTGTAGGTACAGGGACCTACGAGCAGTACTTC.